This T cell receptor (beta chain) stems from a study of a mutant IDH1 vaccine in newly diagnosed glioma. Across the study: Treated patients showed a male proportion of around 62%, a female proportion of approximately 38%, and a mean age of approximately 40 years. Most had both radiotherapy and temozolomide beforehand; others had only one.

Study-wide results and caveats: Shifts in the top peripheral T cell clonotypes seemed unrelated to pseudoprogression. Of the patients, 85% to 95% had vaccine-induced immune responses.

V lost 4 bases, J lost 2 bases, and 11 bases lay in between. CDR3 length equals 14 residues. Germline loops: CDR1 SQVTM, CDR2 ANQGSEA. In the case of this clone: Its antigen remains unidentified.

Stated time point: baseline, week 1 (first vaccination visit). As to treatment: pre-vaccination baseline after standard-of-care therapy. Assay used: immunoSEQ multiplex PCR; TCRdb lists only in-frame clones, some missing. The sample lists 65,000 to 70,000 clones, around 88% seen once, with about 4.8% in the top ten. The chain recombines TRBV29-1 with TRBJ2-2, with D perhaps assigned TRBD1 or TRBD2 (5 bases each). The input for sequencing was peripheral blood mononuclear cells (PBMCs), taken from a glioma patient treated with radiotherapy, temozolomide or both. This clonotype originated in a young woman with glioma. Some clones in this sample may be carry-over from other donors' samples. Here the CDR3 DNA reads TGCAGCGTTGGAGTTGGGACCAACACCGGGGAGCTGTTTTTT. Amino acids: CSVGVGTNTGELFF.